These T cell receptor beta chains were read from a single sample in a study of blood T cells in healthy people across ages. Using its own MiXCR run on the 5' RACE reads, TCRdb lists one record per CDR3 protein. The data contain about 1,500,000 distinct CDR3 sequences, around two fifths of them seen just once; the ten biggest clones take up less than 8%. Sequencing used blood. The receptor source for this set is a woman between 18 and 29 years old in good health. The CDR3 runs from the conserved cysteine through the conserved F or W. The D gene is left open where the match is weak. Clone size is shown for a subset of rows, as once, few, many or a class of expanded clone.

few,.,TRBV24-1,TRBJ2-7,CATSKVPLRGGYEQYF,TGTGCCACCAGTAAAGTACCTTTAAGGGGCGGCTACGAGCAGTACTTC
.,.,TRBV7-2,TRBJ1-2,CASSLSSGAFGYTF,TGTGCCAGCAGCTTAAGTTCAGGGGCATTCGGCTACACCTTC
.,TRBD1,TRBV10-3,TRBJ1-2,CAMGQGATNYGYTF,TGTGCCATGGGACAGGGGGCGACTAACTATGGCTACACCTTC
.,TRBD1,TRBV12-3/TRBV12-4,TRBJ2-3,CASSLVGQGVKGTQYF,TGTGCCAGCAGTTTGGTGGGACAGGGGGTTAAAGGTACGCAGTATTTT
.,.,TRBV29-1,TRBJ2-1,CSWTHRPRNEQFF,TGCAGCTGGACACATCGACCTCGGAATGAGCAGTTCTTC
few,TRBD2,TRBV6-2/TRBV6-3,TRBJ2-7,CASSYRPLTSGRREQYF,TGTGCCAGCAGTTACAGGCCCTTGACTAGCGGGCGTCGCGAGCAGTACTTC
.,.,TRBV7-3,TRBJ2-3,CASSLTRLGGPDTQYF,TGTGCCAGCAGCCTCACTCGACTAGGGGGCCCAGATACGCAGTATTTT
few,.,TRBV5-1,TRBJ2-7,CASNPDISYEQYF,TGCGCCAGCAATCCAGACATCTCCTACGAGCAGTACTTC
.,.,TRBV27,TRBJ2-1,CASSSTSAAQFF,TGTGCCAGCAGTTCGACATCGGCGGCCCAGTTCTTC
.,.,TRBV4-1,TRBJ1-6,CASSQEGKVHNSPLHF,TGCGCCAGCAGCCAAGAAGGGAAGGTCCACAATTCACCCCTCCACTTT
.,.,TRBV7-2,TRBJ2-1,CASSLALSVGHEQFF,TGTGCCAGCAGCTTAGCGCTCTCTGTGGGCCATGAGCAGTTCTTC
.,.,TRBV7-6,TRBJ2-5,CASSSGGFSTQYF,TGTGCCAGCAGCTCAGGCGGGTTCTCGACCCAGTACTTC
.,.,TRBV9,TRBJ2-7,CASSVGRTMSSYEQYF,TGTGCCAGCAGCGTAGGGCGCACCATGAGCTCCTACGAGCAGTACTTC
.,TRBD1,TRBV20-1,TRBJ1-2,CSASNRGNYGYTF,TGCAGTGCTAGTAACAGGGGGAACTATGGCTACACCTTC
once,.,TRBV4-1,TRBJ1-5,CASSLHRVQGPFVSNQPQHF,TGCGCCAGCAGCCTACATAGGGTCCAGGGGCCCTTTGTCAGCAATCAGCCCCAGCATTTT
once,.,TRBV13,TRBJ2-1,CASSLRFSSPYNEQFF,TGTGCCAGCAGCTTAAGGTTCAGCAGTCCCTACAATGAGCAGTTCTTC
once,TRBD1,TRBV2,TRBJ2-1,CASSGSGQGEYYEQFF,TGTGCCAGCAGTGGGTCGGGACAGGGGGAATACTATGAGCAGTTCTTC
few,TRBD1,TRBV20-1,TRBJ1-2,CSAGDSWGYTF,TGCAGTGCGGGGGACAGTTGGGGCTACACCTTC
few,TRBD2,TRBV5-1,TRBJ2-7,CASSDRLAGGPDSYEQYF,TGCGCCAGCAGCGATCGACTAGCGGGAGGCCCGGACTCCTACGAGCAGTACTTC
many,.,TRBV3-1,TRBJ2-5,CASSQVTGTQYF,TGTGCCAGCAGCCAAGTGACCGGGACCCAGTACTTC
.,.,TRBV20-1,TRBJ2-7,CSGASSPYNEQYF,TGCAGTGGCGCCAGCTCCCCCTACAATGAGCAGTACTTC
few,.,TRBV4-1,TRBJ2-4,CASSQAWNSLRGLAKNIQYF,TGCGCCAGCAGCCAAGCTTGGAACAGCCTTAGAGGACTAGCCAAAAACATTCAGTACTTC
once,.,TRBV20-1,TRBJ2-2,CSARHVNTGELFF,TGCAGTGCTCGGCATGTGAACACCGGGGAGCTGTTTTTT
.,TRBD2,TRBV5-1,TRBJ2-1,CASSLPSGGGHNEQFF,TGCGCCAGCAGCCTCCCGAGCGGGGGGGGACACAATGAGCAGTTCTTC
.,.,TRBV15,TRBJ2-7,CATSRDQRSEQYF,TGTGCCACCAGCAGAGATCAGCGATCCGAGCAGTACTTC
.,.,TRBV15,TRBJ2-7,CATSRFDSYEQYF,TGTGCCACCAGCAGGTTCGACAGCTACGAGCAGTACTTC
few,.,TRBV20-1,TRBJ1-1,CSASTTEANTEAFF,TGCAGTGCTAGTACGACAGAAGCAAACACTGAAGCTTTCTTT